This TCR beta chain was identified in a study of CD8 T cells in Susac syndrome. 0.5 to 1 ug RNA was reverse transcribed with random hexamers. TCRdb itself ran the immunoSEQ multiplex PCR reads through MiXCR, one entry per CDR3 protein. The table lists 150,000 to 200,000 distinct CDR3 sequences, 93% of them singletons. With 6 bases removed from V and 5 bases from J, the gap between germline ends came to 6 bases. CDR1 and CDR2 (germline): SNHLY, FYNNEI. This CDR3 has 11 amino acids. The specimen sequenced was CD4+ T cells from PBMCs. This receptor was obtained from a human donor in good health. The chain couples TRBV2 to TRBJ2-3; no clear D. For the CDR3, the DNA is TGTGCCAGCAGACCTATAGATACGCAGTATTTT. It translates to CASRPIDTQYF. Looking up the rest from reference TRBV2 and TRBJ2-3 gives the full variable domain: EPEVTQTPSHQVTQMGQEVILRCVPISNHLYFYWYRQILGQKVEFLVSFYNNEISEKSEIFDDQFSVERPDGSNFTLKIRSTKLEDSAMYFCASRPIDTQYFGPGTRLTVL.